The 20 T cell receptor beta chains below all came from one sample that was sequenced in a study of T cells in Graves' hyperthyroidism and ophthalmopathy. TCR beta CDR3 region amplification was performed from RNA transcripts. Researchers ran a first-round RT-PCR on the TCR CDR3 using the HTBI primer set. From the multiplex PCR reads, TCRdb called clonotypes with MiXCR, one entry per CDR3 protein. The sample holds some 600,000 distinct CDR3 sequences, about 15% seen once. The sequencing input was blood. Source of these receptors: a woman younger than 45 with Graves' hyperthyroidism that later progressed to Graves' ophthalmopathy.

The chain is built from TRBV6-5 and TRBJ2-7, with 16 bases matching TRBD2. CDR1 and CDR2 (germline): MNHEY, SVGAGI. The CDR3 spans 17 residues. V dropped 2 bases and J dropped 5; count of bases not matched to a gene: 6. The CDR3 loop reads CASSYEGLAGGLDEQYF. The DNA for the CDR3 is TGTGCCAGCAGTTACGAGGGACTAGCGGGAGGGTTAGACGAGCAGTACTTC.

The chain uses TRBV5-8 and TRBJ1-1; D is undetermined. This CDR3 region has 18 residues. Germline V gene lookup returns CDR1 SGHTS and CDR2 YDEGEE. Trimming pared 0 bases from V and 0 bases from J, leaving 18 bases between. The CDR3 DNA reads TGTGCCAGCAGCTTGGCCTGTCAATCAGTCGGCATGAACACTGAAGCTTTCTTT. This gives the protein CASSLACQSVGMNTEAFF.

This clonotype occurred many times. The V call is TRBV7-8, the J call TRBJ1-6; no firm D call. The CDR3 totals 15 residues. Germline-derived CDR1 and CDR2 are SGHVS and FQNEAQ. The germline V and J ends were trimmed by 5 bases and 7 bases, with 15 bases remaining between them. The CDR3 sequence: CASSLRPKENSPLHF. Written as DNA, the CDR3 is TGTGCCAGCAGCCTAAGACCGAAAGAGAATTCACCCCTCCACTTT.

Many counts were recorded for this clonotype. The V and J genes are TRBV7-9 and TRBJ1-1, with 7 bases that match TRBD1. Germline V gene sequence: CDR1 SEHNR, CDR2 FQNEAQ (reference sequence). This CDR3 is 14 amino acids long. V lost 5 bases to trimming and J lost 7 bases; unmatched junction nucleotides: 10. In DNA form, the CDR3 reads TGTGCCAGCAGCCTACAGGGGACAGCCTATGAAGCTTTCTTT. Protein sequence: CASSLQGTAYEAFF.

Details on this clonotype: A read error may explain this, as a much larger clone is one base away. This CDR3 reads CASSLVSGGFCEQYF. The CDR3 DNA reads as TGTGCCAGCAGCTTAGTGTCAGGGGGCTTCTGCGAGCAGTACTTC. The rearrangement links TRBV11-3 to TRBJ2-7; 8 bases are a match to TRBD1. CDR1 and CDR2 from the germline V gene are SGHNT and YENEEA. CDR3 length: 15 amino acids. J gave up 6 bases and V 1 base, and 8 bases lay outside the gene matches.

This clonotype came up many times. The chain is built from TRBV19 and TRBJ2-7; 7 bases map to TRBD1. The germline V gene has CDR1 LNHDA and CDR2 SQIVND (reference sequence). This CDR3 comprises 15 residues. The V gene end was trimmed by 5 bases and the J gene end by 2 bases; junction bases not matched to a gene: 9. The CDR3 DNA sequence: TGTGCCAGTAGTTGGGGACAGACCCCGCCCTACGAGCAGTACTTC. It specifies CASSWGQTPPYEQYF.

In its sample, this clonotype was seen many times. The V gene is TRBV11-2, the J gene TRBJ2-7; no reliable D call. The germline CDR1 and CDR2 sequences are SGHAT and FQNNGV. The V and J ends lost 5 bases and 3 bases respectively, with 11 bases between them. This CDR3 contains 13 residues. CDR3 protein: CASSLTPVYEQYF. CDR3 nucleotide sequence: TGTGCCAGCAGCCTAACCCCAGTCTACGAGCAGTACTTC.

To note about this clonotype: A much larger clone lies a single base off, so this may be a read error. This rearrangement joins TRBV30 to TRBJ1-6; no definite D call. Germline CDR1 is GTSNPN and CDR2 is SVGIG (reference sequence). The CDR3 is 13 residues long. The CDR3 sequence: CVWSSQSNSPLHF. DNA of the CDR3: TGTGTCTGGAGTAGTCAGAGTAATTCACCCCTCCACTTT.

The chain uses TRBV15 and TRBJ2-7; D remains unclear. V was shortened by 1 base and J by 5 bases, with 3 bases between the two germline ends. This CDR3 has 11 amino acids. Germline lookup yields CDR1 LNHNV and CDR2 YYDKDF (reference sequence). The CDR3 loop is CATSRGHEQYF. The CDR3 DNA sequence: TGTGCCACCAGCAGAGGGCACGAGCAGTACTTC.

This clonotype was seen at least ten times. The chain has TRBV3-1 and TRBJ2-5; TRBD2 aligns across 10 bases. After removal of 1 base from V and 2 bases from J, the junction contained 4 bases not matched to a gene. This CDR3 has 16 residues. Germline CDR1 reads LGHDT; CDR2 reads YNNKEL (reference sequence). The CDR3 here is CASSQASGGYQETQYF. DNA for the CDR3: TGTGCCAGCAGCCAAGCTAGCGGGGGATATCAAGAGACCCAGTACTTC.

The table lists this clonotype with many counts. V and J are TRBV11-2 and TRBJ1-2; TRBD1 matches at 7 bases. This CDR3 contains 14 residues. V was pared by 5 bases and J by 4 bases, with 7 bases of the junction left unmatched. From germline, CDR1 is SGHAT and CDR2 FQNNGV. The CDR3 DNA is TGTGCCAGCAGCAAGAAGACAGGGCCCTATGGCTACACCTTC. This translates into CASSKKTGPYGYTF.

This clonotype has ten or more counts. This rearrangement joins TRBV14 to TRBJ1-3, with TRBD1 as a possible D gene (6 bases). The CDR3 extends over 15 amino acids. Trimming removed 2 bases from V and 3 bases from J, with 11 bases in between. Germline-derived CDR1 and CDR2 are SGHDN and FVKESK. For the CDR3, the DNA is TGTGCCAGCAGCCAACCGGACAGATATGGAAACACCATATATTTT. Its translation: CASSQPDRYGNTIYF.

The chain recombines TRBV29-1 with TRBJ2-1; D gene uncertain. The CDR3 sequence is 11 residues long. Germline V gene data show CDR1 as SQVTM and CDR2 as ANQGSEA. The V end lost 6 bases, the J end lost 4 bases, and 7 bases lay between the germline ends. CDR3 residues: CSVASYNEQFF. DNA for the CDR3: TGCAGCGTCGCTTCGTACAATGAGCAGTTCTTC.

This clonotype occurred many times. V and J are TRBV12-3 or TRBV12-4 and TRBJ2-4; D gene unclear. The CDR3 covers 15 residues. Trimming pared 5 bases from V and 0 bases from J, leaving 11 bases between. In nucleotides, the CDR3 is TGTGCCAGCAGTCCCTCGGCCGGAGCCAAAAACATTCAGTACTTC. Residues: CASSPSAGAKNIQYF.

This sequence joins TRBV25-1 and TRBJ2-7; 9 nucleotides line up with TRBD1. Germline-derived CDR1 and CDR2 are MGHDK and SYGVNS. This CDR3 region has 17 residues. Trimming cost V 0 bases and J 4 bases; bases outside gene matches: 10. The DNA for the CDR3 is TGTGCCAGCAGTGAATATCGGGCGAGGGACAGGGAATACGAGCAGTACTTC. Translated: CASSEYRARDREYEQYF.

This clonotype was observed many times. Germline is not matched at one junction end, which may reflect a read error. V is TRBV11-3 and J is TRBJ2-7; D might be TRBD2 (5 bases). The CDR3 extends over 17 amino acids. The germline V gene has CDR1 SGHNT and CDR2 YENEEA. CDR3 sequence (DNA): TGTGCCAGCAGATTAGCACCCGACTCCGGACTCTCCTACGAGCAGTACTTC. Translated, it gives CASRLAPDSGLSYEQYF.

This clonotype was seen at least ten times. The V call is TRBV11-1, the J call TRBJ2-1; 10 bases align to TRBD2. CDR1 is SGHAT and CDR2 is FQDESV in the germline V gene (reference sequence). V was pared by 2 bases and J by 8 bases, with 9 bases of the junction left unmatched. The CDR3 is 16 amino acids. CDR3 residues: CASSLFSSGSSHEQFF. CDR3 DNA sequence: TGTGCCAGCAGCTTATTCTCTAGCGGGAGTTCGCATGAGCAGTTCTTC.

The chain is built from TRBV6-5 and TRBJ2-7, with D perhaps TRBD1 (6 bases). Germline V gene data show CDR1 as MNHEY and CDR2 as SVGAGI. There are 17 residues in the CDR3. The V gene lost 0 bases and the J gene lost 4 bases, with 19 bases spanning the gap. Here the CDR3 reads CASSYSNKRAGVYEQYF. The CDR3 region has the DNA TGTGCCAGCAGTTACTCGAATAAGCGAGCAGGGGTGTACGAGCAGTACTTC.

This clonotype was observed many times. This chain connects TRBV11-2 to TRBJ2-2; TRBD1 might be the D (6 bases). In germline, CDR1 is SGHAT, CDR2 FQNNGV. CDR3 size: 14 residues. V dropped 5 bases and J dropped 6 bases, with 13 bases sitting between them. DNA for the CDR3: TGTGCCAGCAGCGCACAGGGAGTAGCCGGGGAGCTGTTTTTT. Amino acids: CASSAQGVAGELFF. The full variable domain, completed using reference TRBV11-2 and TRBJ2-2, is EAGVAQSPRYKIIEKRQSVAFWCNPISGHATLYWYQQILGQGPKLLIQFQNNGVVDDSQLPKDRFSAERLKGVDSTLKIQPAKLEDSAVYLCASSAQGVAGELFFGEGSRLTVL.

The table lists this clonotype with many counts. The chain employs TRBV20-1 and TRBJ2-7, with a weak D call TRBD2 (6 bases). Germline CDR1 is DFQATT and CDR2 is SNEGSKA (reference sequence). The CDR3 consists of 14 residues. V lost 4 bases to trimming and J lost 7 bases, with 20 bases between them. The chain's CDR3 is CSANVLAELKEQYF. For the CDR3, the DNA is TGCAGTGCTAACGTACTAGCAGAGTTGAAAGAGCAGTACTTC.